There are many counts of the clone carrying this TCR beta chain. Its antigen is currently unknown. These data belong to a study of T cell repertoires in cytomegalovirus infection. About the study: A matching HLA type, together with CMV infection, was signaled by public TCR beta signatures.

Study-wide findings and caveats: The ex vivo response showed dominance by HLA-C-restricted CMV-specific TCR beta clonotypes. Of the TCR beta families, the public ones yielded a cumulative frequency that identified carriers of CMV plus the relevant HLA.

MiXCR, run by TCRdb on the reads, gives a single entry per CDR3 protein. Here the sample spans roughly 500,000 distinct CDR3 sequences, around 11% being singletons. The CDR3 runs 14 residues. The V end was cut by 5 bases, the J end by 5 bases, with 10 bases between. CDR1 and CDR2 from the germline V gene are SGHTA and FQGTGA. The chain is built from TRBV7-3 and TRBJ1-6; D ambiguous. The source is a human donor in good health (CMV status not recorded). Some clones in this sample may be carry-over from other donors' samples. The sequenced sample consisted of PBMCs. The CDR3 nucleotides read TGTGCCAGCAGCCCACGGGCCGATAATTCACCCCTCCACTTT. It encodes CASSPRADNSPLHF. The variable domain in full, completed from reference TRBV7-3 and TRBJ1-6, reads GAGVSQTPSNKVTEKGKYVELRCDPISGHTALYWYRQSLGQGPEFLIYFQGTGAADDSGLPNDRFFAVRPEGSVSTLKIQRTERGDSAVYLCASSPRADNSPLHFGNGTRLTVT.